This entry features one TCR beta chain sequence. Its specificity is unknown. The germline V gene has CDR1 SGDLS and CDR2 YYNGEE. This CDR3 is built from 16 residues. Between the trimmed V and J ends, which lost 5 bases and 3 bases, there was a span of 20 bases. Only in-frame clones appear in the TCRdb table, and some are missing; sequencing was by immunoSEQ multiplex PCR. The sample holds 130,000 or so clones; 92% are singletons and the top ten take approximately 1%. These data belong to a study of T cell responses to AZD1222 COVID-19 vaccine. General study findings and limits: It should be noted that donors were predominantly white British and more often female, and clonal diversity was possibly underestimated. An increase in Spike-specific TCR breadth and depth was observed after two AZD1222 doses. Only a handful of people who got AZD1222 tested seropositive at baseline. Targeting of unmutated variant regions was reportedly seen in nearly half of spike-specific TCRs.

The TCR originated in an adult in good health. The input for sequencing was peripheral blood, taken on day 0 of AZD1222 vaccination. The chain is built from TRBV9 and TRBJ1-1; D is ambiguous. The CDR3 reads CASSDPQFHRDTEAFF. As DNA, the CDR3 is TGTGCCAGCAGTGACCCTCAGTTCCATAGGGACACTGAAGCTTTCTTT.